This is a list of T cell receptor beta chains from one sample in a study of blood T cell repertoires in COVID-19. TCRdb's copy holds only in-frame clones and misses some; the assay was immunoSEQ multiplex PCR. This table holds just under 90,000 clones, around nine tenths found once. The material sequenced was peripheral blood. All receptors derive from a woman at least 80 years old with acute or convalescent COVID-19. Both conserved end residues are part of each CDR3. The D gene is left open where the match is weak. The size field is filled for only some rows; it gives once, few, many or a size class.

D gene | J gene | V gene | clone size | CDR3 length | CDR3 protein | CDR3 DNA
. | TRBJ2-7 | TRBV9 | . | 16 | CASSLGPGTSTYEQYF | TGTGCCAGCAGCCTCGGGCCCGGGACTTCGACCTACGAGCAGTACTTC
. | TRBJ1-2 | TRBV6-2/TRBV6-3 | . | 12 | CASSEGHYGYTF | TGTGCCAGCAGCGAGGGTCACTATGGCTACACCTTC
. | TRBJ2-5 | TRBV7-2 | few | 14 | CASSLLPLGETQYF | TGTGCCAGCAGCTTGTTGCCCCTCGGGGAGACCCAGTACTTC
TRBD2 | TRBJ2-2 | TRBV5-1 | . | 16 | CASSPGAGGSSGELFF | TGCGCCAGCAGCCCGGGTGCGGGAGGGTCGTCCGGGGAGCTGTTTTTT
TRBD1 | TRBJ2-1 | TRBV5-1 | . | 14 | CASSRTGGFNEQFF | TGCGCCAGCAGCAGGACAGGGGGCTTCAATGAGCAGTTCTTC
. | TRBJ1-2 | TRBV13 | . | 15 | CASSLGQRSNYGYTF | TGTGCCAGCAGCCTTGGACAGCGATCTAACTATGGCTACACCTTC
TRBD1 | TRBJ1-5 | TRBV2 | . | 16 | CASSGHRDSPNQPQHF | TGTGCCAGCAGTGGTCACCGGGACAGCCCAAATCAGCCCCAGCATTTT
TRBD2 | TRBJ2-7 | TRBV12-3/TRBV12-4 | . | 13 | CASSFGLAGEQYF | TGTGCCAGCAGTTTTGGACTAGCGGGGGAGCAGTACTTC
. | TRBJ2-2 | TRBV7-2 | . | 12 | CASSPKPGELFF | TGTGCCAGCAGCCCCAAGCCCGGGGAGCTGTTTTTT
TRBD2 | TRBJ2-1 | TRBV7-8 | . | 16 | CASSLQLAATGNEQFF | TGTGCCAGCAGCTTACAACTAGCGGCGACGGGCAATGAGCAGTTCTTC
. | TRBJ2-2 | TRBV5-4 | . | 14 | CASRRGGGTGELFF | TGTGCCAGCCGGAGGGGGGGCGGCACCGGGGAGCTGTTTTTT
TRBD1 | TRBJ2-1 | TRBV28 | . | 15 | CASSPTGVSYNEQFF | TGTGCCAGCAGTCCGACAGGGGTAAGCTACAATGAGCAGTTCTTC
TRBD1 | TRBJ1-1 | TRBV6-6 | . | 13 | CASSLGGITEAFF | TGTGCCAGCAGTTTAGGGGGCATCACTGAAGCTTTCTTT
TRBD1 | TRBJ1-4 | TRBV7-2 | . | 16 | CASSSSKGTANEKLFF | TGTGCCAGCAGCTCCTCCAAGGGGACAGCTAATGAAAAACTGTTTTTT
. | TRBJ2-7 | TRBV6-5 | . | 13 | CASRVQGSGEQYF | TGTGCCAGCAGAGTACAGGGTTCCGGCGAGCAGTACTTC
. | TRBJ2-1 | TRBV9 | . | 13 | CASSVAPAGRGFF | TGTGCCAGCAGCGTAGCTCCCGCGGGGCGGGGGTTCTTC
. | TRBJ1-2 | TRBV6-5 | . | 13 | CASNSGEGYGYTF | TGTGCCAGCAACTCAGGGGAGGGCTATGGCTACACCTTC
. | TRBJ2-3 | TRBV12-3/TRBV12-4 | once | 11 | CASSFQDTQYF | TGTGCCAGCAGTTTTCAAGATACGCAGTATTTT
TRBD2 | TRBJ2-1 | TRBV5-1 | . | 15 | CASTGGLAGGDEQFF | TGCGCCAGCACCGGGGGACTAGCGGGAGGGGACGAGCAGTTCTTC
TRBD1 | TRBJ1-5 | TRBV2 | once | 15 | CASSKDRVGNQPQHF | TGTGCCAGCAGTAAGGACAGGGTAGGCAATCAGCCCCAGCATTTT
. | TRBJ1-2 | TRBV7-2 | . | 13 | CASSHRGAAGYTF | TGTGCCAGCAGCCACCGTGGGGCGGCTGGCTACACCTTC
TRBD1 | TRBJ2-4 | TRBV5-1 | . | 14 | CASSQGVRENIQYF | TGCGCCAGCAGCCAGGGGGTTAGGGAAAACATTCAGTACTTC
TRBD2 | TRBJ2-2 | TRBV2 | . | 18 | CASSAPTSGGANTGELFF | TGTGCCAGCAGTGCCCCCACTAGCGGGGGAGCGAACACCGGGGAGCTGTTTTTT
TRBD2 | TRBJ2-5 | TRBV5-1 | . | 15 | CASSSSGGNEETQYF | TGCGCCAGCAGCTCTAGCGGGGGTAATGAAGAGACCCAGTACTTC
. | TRBJ2-7 | TRBV9 | once | 14 | CASSNLPDTYEQYF | TGTGCCAGCAGCAACCTCCCGGACACTTACGAGCAGTACTTC
. | TRBJ2-5 | TRBV18 | . | 17 | CASSPVMLSGAPETQYF | TGTGCCAGCTCACCGGTGATGTTGTCGGGAGCGCCAGAGACCCAGTACTTC
TRBD2 | TRBJ2-3 | TRBV4-3 | . | 18 | CASSQVGPTSGRTDTQYF | TGCGCCAGCAGCCAAGTGGGACCTACTAGCGGCCGCACAGATACGCAGTATTTT
. | TRBJ2-3 | TRBV18 | . | 14 | CASSPPRGSDTQYF | TGTGCCAGCTCACCACCGAGGGGGAGTGATACGCAGTATTTT
. | TRBJ1-1 | TRBV5-1 | . | 13 | CASSRIDYTEAFF | TGCGCCAGCTCCAGAATCGATTACACTGAAGCTTTCTTT